Below, 2 T cell receptor beta chains from the same sample are listed, as sequenced in a study. TCRdb ran MiXCR on the 5' RACE reads and lists one entry per CDR3 protein. Among 55,000 to 70,000 distinct CDR3 sequences listed, around a quarter were seen once. Sequences were obtained from tumor-infiltrating memory CD4+ T cells sorted from the breast tumor. Described subset: memory CD4+ T cells, CD4+CD45RO+CD25-. The source of these receptors is a female donor with breast cancer.

This clonotype occurred many times. This sequence joins TRBV7-2 and TRBJ2-2; D is unclear. V lost 5 bases, J lost 6 bases, and 7 bases lay in between. Germline loops: CDR1 SGHTA, CDR2 FQGNSA. The CDR3 covers 12 residues. This CDR3 reads CASSHSPGELFF. The CDR3 DNA sequence: TGTGCCAGCAGCCACTCCCCCGGGGAGCTGTTTTTT.

The rearrangement uses TRBV7-2 and TRBJ1-5; a possible D gene is TRBD1 (5 bases). Between the trimmed V and J ends, which lost 1 base and 7 bases, there was a span of 8 bases. This CDR3 contains 13 residues. Germline V gene lookup returns CDR1 SGHTA and CDR2 FQGNSA. This CDR3 is CASSLDSGQPQHF. The CDR3 nucleotides read TGTGCCAGCAGCTTAGATTCAGGGCAGCCCCAGCATTTT.